This TCR beta chain was sequenced during a study of shared clonotypes between healthy human individuals (dated by TCRdb to the early 2020s). Notes on the research overall: The cohort comprised a couple of women and a few men aged 18 to 49 years. For each donor, three plates each were used for CD4 naive and CD4 memory, two plates were used for CD8 naive, and one plate was used for CD8 memory. Between about 0.94 and 10 billion PBMCs per donor were obtained by leukapheresis. To increase sequencing depth and limit assay-specific biases, TCR repertoire library preparation and sequencing were carried out by different laboratories using diverse techniques. The study deeply sequenced blood TCR repertoires of five healthy adults to estimate repertoire size and the extent of clonotype sharing between individuals.

Based on the germline V gene (reference sequence), the CDR1 and CDR2 sequences are MNHNY and SVGAGI. The CDR3 spans 12 residues, from the cysteine through the phenylalanine. The DNA shown is the 36-base CDR3, in frame from base 1. The V and J ends are trimmed by 3 bases and 7 bases, leaving 7 bases between them. General findings and caveats noted by the study authors: When four donors were compared, the shared fraction of clonotypes was roughly 4.8% for naive CD4, around 3.6% for naive CD8, roughly 2.3% for memory CD4, and 0.35% to 0.5% for memory CD8. Clonotypes shared by all four sorted-subset donors showed higher generation probabilities than non-shared clonotypes. Sampling was restricted to blood, and TCR repertoires in tissues likely differ from the TCR repertoires found in blood. Pairwise subsampling indicated that sequencing depth was expected to affect the degree of clonotype sharing among donors. Even with the large sequencing depth, rarefaction of the sorted-subset datasets indicated that sequencing was incomplete. Naive subsets generally had larger estimated clonotype richness than memory subsets did. Because the study included only a small number of donors, the genetic and exposure-history diversity represented was limited.

Concerning this clone: Its antigen remains unidentified. Nothing much larger sits one base from this clone, and base qualities are not available.

For the CD8 naive samples, CD45RO-negative cells were positively selected for CCR7, yielding a CD45RA+CCR7+ population from which TemRA cells were excluded. Donors were healthy HIV-negative adults with no recently reported acute infections or vaccinations. All donors were Caucasian adults living in Nashville, Tennessee, USA. After blood collection by leukapheresis, PBMCs were isolated using Ficoll-Histopaque density gradient centrifugation and then cryopreserved in the vapor phase of liquid nitrogen. Purity and quantity of every magnetically sorted T cell population were checked by analytical flow cytometry. Each sorted fraction had its genomic DNA isolated and then quantified by UV absorbance on a Nanodrop 2000c. Using the deep immunoSEQ assay, TCR CDR3 regions were amplified from genomic DNA by multiplex PCR. Genomic DNA extracted from each cell subset was distributed evenly over all wells of several immunoSEQ 96-well plates, and each plate served as one replicate. For sorted subsets, about 200 ng genomic DNA, equal to some 30,000 T cell genomes, was loaded into each replicate PCR. The purified libraries were quantified using a Qubit 3.0 fluorometer, sized with a Bioanalyzer 2100, and then quantified again using the KAPA Library Quantification kit. Every immunoSEQ 96-well plate was sequenced on a dedicated single-read 150-cycle Illumina NextSeq 550 flow cell. The study's own analysis went as follows. Because the immunoSEQ output included only junctional sequences and no quality scores, the filtering could not be the same as the filtering used for full-length reads. To assign V/J genes and CDR3, sequences were annotated against IMGT germline references using PyIR, a Python wrapper for IgBLAST v1.9. Any read was removed if the V/J assignment was weak (E-value above 1e-6), the CDR3 was missing, or the read contained stop codons, out-of-frame junctions, or ambiguous translated residues. V3J clonotypes were defined as sequences sharing the same inferred V gene, J gene, and CDR3 amino acid sequence. Percentage overlap between repertoires was computed as shared unique clonotypes divided by the size of the smaller repertoire. Richness of each repertoire was evaluated using RTK rarefaction, the Chao1 estimator, and Recon v2.1 estimates of unobserved clonotypes. Generation probabilities for all TCRbeta clonotypes obtained by the gDNA method from a handful of donors were computed using OLGA. Entries here come from immuneACCESS through TCRdb and include only in-frame sequences with V and J called. Some clones fail to appear in such tables; in the studies checked, an unresolved V gene covers under half of the shortfall, and the cause of the remainder is unknown. V, J and clone size are those of that table, while D and trimming were read from the DNA. A total of about 820,000 clones appear in this sample, more than 85% of them only once. The ten most abundant clones make up approximately 25% of the sample.

Sample: naive CD8+ T cells sorted from blood. The label giving this sample's cell subset or site can be read as: CD45RA+CCR7+. This clonotype originated in a man aged 30 to 45 in good health. The chain uses TRBV6-6 and TRBJ2-1; confidence is insufficient to name the D gene. At the DNA level, the sequence is TGTGCCAGCAGTTATTTGCAGAATGAGCAGTTCTTC. Its translation is CASSYLQNEQFF.